This TCR beta chain is drawn from a study of T cells in AML relapse after transplant (dated by TCRdb to between 2018 and 2021). Regarding the study in general: The remission controls were clinically matched patients who stayed in long-term complete remission and had follow-up of more than 3 years. Remission samples were bone marrow collected about 1 year after HSCT from patients who maintained complete remission. In a retrospective study, inhibitory receptor expression and TCR repertoires of bone marrow T cells were examined in patients who had received allogeneic HSCT for myeloid malignancy.

This clonotype is termed medium-sized (0.01 to 0.1%). Its antigen has not been determined. No much larger clonotype is one base removed from it; base qualities were not supplied. On the study overall, not on this receptor specifically: The TCR repertoire comparisons were based on very few samples, with only a few individuals in each group for unsorted bone marrow.

The library was built by means of PCR. A modified RACE PCR protocol, not multiplex PCR, was used to amplify TCR alpha and beta chains from RNA. Libraries were sequenced on an Illumina MiSeq, and raw reads were demultiplexed according to sample-specific barcode combinations. In the source study's methods: MiXCR software was used to identify TCR clonotypes from the sequencing reads. TCRdb trimmed public reads at Q25 via fastp, called clones via MiXCR and kept in-frame beta chains. Each CDR3 protein gets just one entry, which takes the most common genes and DNA from the rows behind it. The V and J calls, along with clone size, are taken from TCRdb and not from the paper's own processing. The sample contains about 3,500 distinct CDR3 sequences, about 10% of them found a single time. The ten largest account for about 30% of the sample. Trimming removed 8 bases from V and 6 bases from J, leaving 14 bases between the germline ends. The CDR3 runs 13 residues from the cysteine to the phenylalanine. Only the CDR3 portion is preserved as DNA: 39 bases, with reading frame beginning at the first base. CDR1 LNHNV and CDR2 YYDKDF were looked up in the germline V gene (reference sequence).

This receptor chain uses TRBV15 and TRBJ1-5; a confident D gene designation cannot be given. Sequenced material: bone marrow, either the whole sample or a sorted T cell fraction (not recorded which), taken in complete remission. The receptor was derived from a human donor who had a stem cell transplant for acute myeloid leukemia. Some T cells may originate with the graft donor following a transplant. The CDR3 in this case is CATAPTVIQPQHF. The sequenced DNA: TGTGCCACCGCTCCTACTGTTATTCAGCCCCAGCATTTT. The full variable domain, completed from the reference TRBV15 and TRBJ1-5 proteins outside the CDR3, reads DAMVIQNPRYQVTQFGKPVTLSCSQTLNHNVMYWYQQKSSQAPKLLFHYYDKDFNNEADTPDNFQSRRPNTSFCFLDIRSPGLGDTAMYLCATAPTVIQPQHFGDGTRLSIL.